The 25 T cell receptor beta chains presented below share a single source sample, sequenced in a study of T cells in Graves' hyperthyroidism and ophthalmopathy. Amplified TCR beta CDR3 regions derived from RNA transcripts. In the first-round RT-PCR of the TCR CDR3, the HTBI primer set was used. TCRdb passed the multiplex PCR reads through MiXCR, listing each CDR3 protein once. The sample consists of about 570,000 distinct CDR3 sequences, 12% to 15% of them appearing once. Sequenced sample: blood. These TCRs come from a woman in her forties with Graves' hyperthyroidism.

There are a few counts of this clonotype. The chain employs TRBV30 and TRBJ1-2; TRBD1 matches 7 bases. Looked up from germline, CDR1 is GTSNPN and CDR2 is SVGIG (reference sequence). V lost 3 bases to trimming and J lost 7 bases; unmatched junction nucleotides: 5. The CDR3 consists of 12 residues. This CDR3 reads CAWSRQGFGYTF. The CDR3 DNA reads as TGTGCCTGGAGCAGACAGGGTTTTGGCTACACCTTC.

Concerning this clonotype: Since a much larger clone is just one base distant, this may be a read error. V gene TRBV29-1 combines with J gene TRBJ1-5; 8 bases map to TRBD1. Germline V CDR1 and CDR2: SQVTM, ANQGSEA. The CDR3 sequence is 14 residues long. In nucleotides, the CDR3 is TGCAGCGACCGACAGGGGAACGGCAATCAGCCCCGGCATTTT. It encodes CSDRQGNGNQPRHF.

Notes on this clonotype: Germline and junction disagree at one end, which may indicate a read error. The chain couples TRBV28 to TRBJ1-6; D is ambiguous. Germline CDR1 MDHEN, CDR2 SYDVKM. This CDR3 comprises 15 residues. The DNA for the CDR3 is TGTGCCAGCAGTCGGACCTACTCCAATAATTCACCCCTCCACTTT. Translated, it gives CASSRTYSNNSPLHF.

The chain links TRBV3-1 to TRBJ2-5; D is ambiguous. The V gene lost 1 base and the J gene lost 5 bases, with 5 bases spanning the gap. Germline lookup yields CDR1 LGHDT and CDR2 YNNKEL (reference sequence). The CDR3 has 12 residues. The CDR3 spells CASSQAVETQYF. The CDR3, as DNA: TGTGCCAGCAGCCAAGCTGTTGAGACCCAGTACTTC.

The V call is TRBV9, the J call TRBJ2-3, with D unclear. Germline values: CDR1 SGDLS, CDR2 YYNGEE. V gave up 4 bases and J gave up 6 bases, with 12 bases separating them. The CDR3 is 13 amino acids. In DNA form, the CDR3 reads TGTGCCAGCAGCCCGACGGAATTGGATACGCAGTATTTT. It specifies CASSPTELDTQYF.

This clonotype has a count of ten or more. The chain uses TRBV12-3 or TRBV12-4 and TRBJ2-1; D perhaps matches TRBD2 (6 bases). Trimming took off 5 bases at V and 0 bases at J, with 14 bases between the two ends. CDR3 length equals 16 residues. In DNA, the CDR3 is TGTGCCAGCAGTCCGCAGCGGGCGACCTCCTACAATGAGCAGTTCTTC. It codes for CASSPQRATSYNEQFF.

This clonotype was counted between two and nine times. As DNA, the CDR3 is TGCAGTGCTAACGGGGGAGCGGGAGTCCGGGTAGATACGCAGTATTTT. Protein sequence: CSANGGAGVRVDTQYF. The chain recombines TRBV20-1 with TRBJ2-3, with 8 bases fitting TRBD2. The ends lost 4 bases at V and 5 bases at J; junction bases unmatched: 14. Germline V gene sequence: CDR1 DFQATT, CDR2 SNEGSKA (reference sequence). This CDR3 comprises 16 residues.

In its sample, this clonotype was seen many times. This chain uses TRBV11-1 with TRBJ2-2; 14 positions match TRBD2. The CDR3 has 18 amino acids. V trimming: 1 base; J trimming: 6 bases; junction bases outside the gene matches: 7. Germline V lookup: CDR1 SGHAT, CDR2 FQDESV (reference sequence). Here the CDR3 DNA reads TGTGCCAGCAGCTTAGGACCCGGGACTAGCGGGAGATCCGGGGAGCTGTTTTTT. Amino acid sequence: CASSLGPGTSGRSGELFF.

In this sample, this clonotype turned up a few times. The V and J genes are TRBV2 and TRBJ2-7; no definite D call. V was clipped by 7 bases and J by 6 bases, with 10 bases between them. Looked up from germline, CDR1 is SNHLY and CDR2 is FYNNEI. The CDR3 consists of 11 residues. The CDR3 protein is CASIKTSEQYF. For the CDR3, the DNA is TGTGCCAGCATTAAAACCTCCGAGCAGTACTTC.

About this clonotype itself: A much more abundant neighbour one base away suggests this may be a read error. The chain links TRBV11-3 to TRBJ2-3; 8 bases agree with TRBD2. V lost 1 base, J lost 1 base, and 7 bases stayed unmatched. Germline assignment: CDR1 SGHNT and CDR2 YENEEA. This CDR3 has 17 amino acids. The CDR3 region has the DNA TGTGCCAGCAGCTTAGGACTAGCGATAAGTGGCACAGATACGCAGTATTTT. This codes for CASSLGLAISGTDTQYF.

In DNA form, the CDR3 reads TGCGCCAGCAGCTTGGGTAGGGCGGATGAAAAACTGTTTTTT. As protein: CASSLGRADEKLFF. The chain combines TRBV5-1 with TRBJ1-4; D unclear. The CDR3 loop spans 14 amino acids. Trimming cost V 0 bases and J 6 bases, with 9 bases left between them. Germline V lookup: CDR1 SGHRS, CDR2 YFSETQ.

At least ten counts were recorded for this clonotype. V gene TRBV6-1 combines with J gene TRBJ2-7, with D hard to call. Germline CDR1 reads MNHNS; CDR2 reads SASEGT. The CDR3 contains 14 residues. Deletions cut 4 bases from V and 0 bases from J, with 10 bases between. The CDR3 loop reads CASSGPSDSYEQYF. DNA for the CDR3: TGTGCCAGCAGTGGACCCTCGGACTCCTACGAGCAGTACTTC.

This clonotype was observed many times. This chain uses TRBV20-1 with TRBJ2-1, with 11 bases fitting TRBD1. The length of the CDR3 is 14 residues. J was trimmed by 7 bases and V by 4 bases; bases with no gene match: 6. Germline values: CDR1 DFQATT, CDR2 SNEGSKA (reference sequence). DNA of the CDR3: TGCAGTGCTAAAGGACAGGGGGCATCTAATGAGCAGTTCTTC. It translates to CSAKGQGASNEQFF.

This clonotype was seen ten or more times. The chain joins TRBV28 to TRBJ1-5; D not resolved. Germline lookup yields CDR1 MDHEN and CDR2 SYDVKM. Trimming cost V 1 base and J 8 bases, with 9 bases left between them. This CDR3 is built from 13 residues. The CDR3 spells CASSLLAMEPQHF. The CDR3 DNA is TGTGCCAGCAGTTTATTAGCAATGGAGCCCCAGCATTTT.

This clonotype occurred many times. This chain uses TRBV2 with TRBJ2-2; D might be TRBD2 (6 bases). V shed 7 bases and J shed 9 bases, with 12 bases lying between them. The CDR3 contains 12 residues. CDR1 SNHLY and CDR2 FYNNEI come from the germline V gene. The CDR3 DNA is TGTGCCAGCAAGGAGGGCTATCGGGAGCTGTTTTTT. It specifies CASKEGYRELFF.

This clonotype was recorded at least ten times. The CDR3 sequence: CAWSVGGGDEAFF. The CDR3 DNA sequence: TGTGCCTGGAGTGTGGGGGGGGGCGATGAAGCTTTCTTT. The V and J genes are TRBV30 and TRBJ1-1; TRBD1 might be the D (6 bases). The ends were cut back, 0 bases at V and 7 bases at J, with 12 bases in the middle. This CDR3 comprises 13 residues. Germline V gene data show CDR1 as GTSNPN and CDR2 as SVGIG (reference sequence).

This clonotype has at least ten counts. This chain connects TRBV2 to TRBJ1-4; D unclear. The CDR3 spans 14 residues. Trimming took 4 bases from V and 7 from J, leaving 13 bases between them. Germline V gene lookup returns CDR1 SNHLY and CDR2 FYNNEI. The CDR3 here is CASSVGRLSEKLFF. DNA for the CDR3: TGTGCCAGCAGTGTAGGAAGGTTATCTGAAAAACTGTTTTTT.

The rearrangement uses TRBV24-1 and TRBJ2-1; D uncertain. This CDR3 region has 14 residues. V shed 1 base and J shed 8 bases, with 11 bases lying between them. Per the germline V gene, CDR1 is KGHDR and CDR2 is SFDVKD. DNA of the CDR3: TGTGCCACCAGTGATTTAGGCCCAAAAGATGAGCAGTTCTTC. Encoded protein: CATSDLGPKDEQFF.

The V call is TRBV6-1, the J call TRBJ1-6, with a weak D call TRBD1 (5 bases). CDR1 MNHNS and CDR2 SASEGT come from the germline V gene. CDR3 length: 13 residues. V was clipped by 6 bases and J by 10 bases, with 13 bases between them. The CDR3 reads CASSGASQSPLHF. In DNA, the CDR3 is TGTGCCAGCAGCGGGGCGAGTCAGTCACCCCTCCACTTT.

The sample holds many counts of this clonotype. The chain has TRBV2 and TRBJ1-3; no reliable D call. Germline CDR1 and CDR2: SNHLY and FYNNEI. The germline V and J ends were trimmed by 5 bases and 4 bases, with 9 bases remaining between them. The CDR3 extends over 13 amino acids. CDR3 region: CASSRGSGNTIYF. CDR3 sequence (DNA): TGTGCCAGCAGTCGCGGGTCAGGAAACACCATATATTTT.

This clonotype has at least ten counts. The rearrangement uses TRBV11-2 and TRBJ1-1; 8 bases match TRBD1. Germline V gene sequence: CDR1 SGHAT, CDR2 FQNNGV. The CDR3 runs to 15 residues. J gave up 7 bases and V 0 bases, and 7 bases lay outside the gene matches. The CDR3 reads CASSLDGQGSGEAFF. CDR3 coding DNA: TGTGCCAGCAGCTTAGACGGACAGGGATCCGGTGAAGCTTTCTTT.

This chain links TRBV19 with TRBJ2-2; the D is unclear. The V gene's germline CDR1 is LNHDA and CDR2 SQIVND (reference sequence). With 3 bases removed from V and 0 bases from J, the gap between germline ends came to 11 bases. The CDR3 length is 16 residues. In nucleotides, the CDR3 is TGTGCCAGTAGTATGTCCACCCAGGCGAACACCGGGGAGCTGTTTTTT. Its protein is CASSMSTQANTGELFF.

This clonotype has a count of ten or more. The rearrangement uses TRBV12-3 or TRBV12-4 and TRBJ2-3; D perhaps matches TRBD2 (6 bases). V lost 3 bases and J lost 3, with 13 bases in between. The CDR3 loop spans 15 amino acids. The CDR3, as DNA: TGTGCCAGCAGTTTTCGGCAGGGAGGTACAGATACGCAGTATTTT. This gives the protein CASSFRQGGTDTQYF.

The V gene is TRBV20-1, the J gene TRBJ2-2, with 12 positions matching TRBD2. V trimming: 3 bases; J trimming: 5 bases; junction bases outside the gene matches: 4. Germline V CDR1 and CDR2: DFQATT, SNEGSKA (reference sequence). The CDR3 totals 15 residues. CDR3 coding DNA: TGCAGTGCTAGGGCTAGCGGGAGGGAGACCGGGGAGCTGTTTTTT. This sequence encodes CSARASGRETGELFF.

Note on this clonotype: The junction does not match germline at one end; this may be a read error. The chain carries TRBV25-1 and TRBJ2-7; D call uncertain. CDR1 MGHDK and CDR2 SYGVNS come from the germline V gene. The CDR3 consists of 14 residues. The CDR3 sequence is CASSDWSGSHEQYF. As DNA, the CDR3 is TGTGCCAGCAGTGATTGGTCAGGCTCCCACGAGCAGTACTTC.